The 18 T cell receptor beta chains below were found in one sample sequenced in a study of prognosis after radiotherapy for stage I lung cancer. Amplification of TCR beta CDR3 from genomic DNA used two-round multiplex PCR. The first PCR round targeted every TRBV and TRBJ gene with specific primers. TCRdb reprocessed the multiplex PCR reads via MiXCR and lists one record per CDR3 protein. The sample contains around 26,000 distinct CDR3 sequences, 46% of which appear only once. This sample comprised PBMCs, obtained before or after stereotactic body radiation therapy (not recorded which). These receptors were obtained from a donor aged 50 or older with non-small cell lung cancer.

The chain is built from TRBV19 and TRBJ1-2, with no clear D. V was pared by 3 bases and J by 4 bases, with 15 bases between. The germline V gene encodes CDR1 LNHDA and CDR2 SQIVND (reference sequence). The CDR3 is 15 residues long. CDR3 residues: CASSIVNGVSYGYTF. The CDR3 DNA reads as TGTGCCAGTAGTATTGTCAATGGCGTCTCCTATGGCTACACCTTC.

The gene calls are TRBV5-5 and TRBJ2-2; 7 bases are a match to TRBD1. CDR3 size: 16 residues. CDR1 and CDR2 (germline): SGHKS, YYEKEE (reference sequence). V lost 4 bases and J lost 3; bases outside the gene matches: 9. The DNA of the CDR3 is TGTGCCAGCAGCGTCTCCGTAGACAGGGACACCGGGGAGCTGTTTTTT. Translated, it gives CASSVSVDRDTGELFF.

Ten or more counts support this clonotype. The junction differs from germline at one of its ends, possibly a read error. J is TRBJ1-1 and V is TRBV19, with 7 nucleotides matching TRBD1. CDR3 length equals 14 residues. The germline V gene has CDR1 LNHDA and CDR2 SQIVND (reference sequence). The CDR3 coding sequence is TGTGCCAGTAGTACGATACAGGGGATAACTGAAGTTTTCTTT. It encodes CASSTIQGITEVFF.

A remark on this clonotype: One end of the junction is discordant with germline, which a read error may explain. This chain connects TRBV28 to TRBJ2-7; D uncertain. The germline CDR1 and CDR2 sequences are MDHEN and SYDVKM. This CDR3 is built from 15 residues. CDR3: CSSTSSVLSSYEQYF. CDR3 nucleotide sequence: TGTTCCAGCACTTCCTCGGTCCTCAGCTCCTACGAGCAGTACTTC. Variable domain in full (rest from reference TRBV28 and TRBJ2-7): DVKVTQSSRYLVKRTGEKVFLECVQDMDHENMFWYRQDPGLGLRLIYFSYDVKMKEKGDIPEGYSVSREKKERFSLILESASTNQTSMYLCSSTSSVLSSYEQYFGPGTRLTVT.

Comments on this clonotype: Since a much larger clone is just one base distant, this may be a read error. The chain recombines TRBV9 with TRBJ1-4; no definite D call. V was trimmed by 3 bases and J by 7 bases, leaving 16 bases between them. The CDR3 spans 15 residues. Germline V gene lookup returns CDR1 SGDLS and CDR2 YYNGEE. The CDR3 region is CASSETGGAGEKLFF. In DNA form, the CDR3 reads TGTGCCAGCAGCGAAACGGGAGGCGCCGGTGAAAAACTGTTTTTT. The variable domain in full, completed from reference TRBV9 and TRBJ1-4, reads DSGVTQTPKHLITATGQRVTLRCSPRSGDLSVYWYQQSLDQGLQFLIQYYNGEERAKGNILERFSAQQFPDLHSELNLSSLELGDSALYFCASSETGGAGEKLFFGSGTQLSVL.

By proportion, this clonotype is medium-sized. The chain recombines TRBV6-2 or TRBV6-3 with TRBJ2-1; D gene ambiguous. This CDR3 region has 11 residues. The germline V gene encodes CDR1 MNHEY and CDR2 SVGEGT. The germline V and J ends were trimmed by 2 bases and 12 bases, with 8 bases remaining between them. The CDR3 loop reads CASSYGGVQFF. The CDR3 DNA follows: TGTGCCAGCAGTTACGGTGGAGTGCAGTTCTTC.

On this clonotype: This is likely an artifact of a read error, given a far larger clone one base away. The chain joins TRBV6-9 to TRBJ2-5; D is unresolved. V shed 3 bases and J shed 3 bases, with 11 bases lying between them. The germline V gene has CDR1 MNHGY and CDR2 SVAAGI. The CDR3 has 14 amino acids. The CDR3 DNA sequence: TGTGCCAGCAGTTACGCTATACGCAAAGAGACCCAGTACTTC. Encoded protein: CASSYAIRKETQYF.

With respect to this clonotype: A far larger clone is a single base away, which makes a read error likely. The chain has TRBV6-4 and TRBJ1-2, with a tentative D call TRBD1 (6 bases). CDR3 length: 15 residues. Per the germline V gene, CDR1 is MRHNA and CDR2 is SNTAGT. CDR3 amino acids: CASSEADRPSYGYNF. CDR3 sequence (DNA): TGTGCCAGCAGTGAAGCGGACAGACCGTCCTATGGCTACAACTTC.

By its share, this clonotype is medium-sized. The chain employs TRBV27 and TRBJ2-1; 7 bases agree with TRBD2. From germline, CDR1 is MNHEY and CDR2 SMNVEV (reference sequence). CDR3 size: 12 residues. The V segment lost 4 bases and the J segment 9 bases; nucleotides outside the gene matches: 3. The CDR3 protein is CASSSSGAEQFF. Here the CDR3 DNA reads TGTGCCAGCAGTTCTAGCGGAGCTGAGCAGTTCTTC.

The chain uses TRBV6-1 and TRBJ1-2; no definite D call. The CDR3 spans 12 residues. Trimming shortened V by 5 bases and J by 8 bases, and 12 bases separated the two germline ends. From germline, CDR1 is MNHNS and CDR2 SASEGT. The CDR3 sequence: CASSPTLVGYTF. The CDR3 DNA reads TGTGCCAGCAGTCCTACATTGGTCGGCTACACCTTC.

This clonotype came up many times. The chain combines TRBV5-1 with TRBJ1-3, with 7 bases identical to TRBD1. The CDR3 extends over 14 amino acids. The germline V gene encodes CDR1 SGHRS and CDR2 YFSETQ. The trim removed 2 bases at V and 2 bases at J, leaving 1 base unmatched. CDR3 residues: CASSFGTAGNTIYF. The CDR3 bases are TGCGCCAGCAGCTTCGGGACAGCTGGAAACACCATATATTTT.

This clonotype has a count of ten or more. J is TRBJ1-4 and V is TRBV15; possibly TRBD1 for D (6 bases). Germline CDR1 LNHNV, CDR2 YYDKDF (reference sequence). The V end was cut by 0 bases, the J end by 4 bases, with 9 bases between. This CDR3 has 15 residues. The CDR3 DNA follows: TGTGCCACCAGCAGAGATTGGGGACATAATGAAAAACTGTTTTTT. It encodes CATSRDWGHNEKLFF.

This clonotype has at least ten counts. The rearrangement uses TRBV3-1 and TRBJ1-4; 10 nucleotides match TRBD1. CDR1 LGHDT and CDR2 YNNKEL come from the germline V gene (reference sequence). The CDR3 runs to 15 residues. J gave up 8 bases and V 4 bases, and 7 bases lay outside the gene matches. The CDR3 here is CASSPTGGAGEKLFF. The CDR3 DNA reads TGTGCCAGCAGCCCGACAGGGGGCGCGGGAGAAAAACTGTTTTTT.

As regards this clonotype: One end of the junction fails to match germline, which may point to a read error. The chain has TRBV15 and TRBJ1-5; 9 bases agree with TRBD1. This CDR3 has 15 residues. Germline V gives CDR1 LNHNV, CDR2 YYDKDF (reference sequence). Written as DNA, the CDR3 is TGTGCCACCAGCAGCACAGGGGGCCTAAATCATCCCCAGCATTTT. This gives the protein CATSSTGGLNHPQHF. Variable domain in full (rest from reference TRBV15 and TRBJ1-5): DAMVIQNPRYQVTQFGKPVTLSCSQTLNHNVMYWYQQKSSQAPKLLFHYYDKDFNNEADTPDNFQSRRPNTSFCFLDIRSPGLGDTAMYLCATSSTGGLNHPQHFGDGTRLSIL.

CDR3 sequence: CASSHLRCYTF. DNA for the CDR3: TGTGCCAGCAGTCACCTCCGGTGCTACACCTTC. The chain uses TRBV6-1 and TRBJ1-2, with D uncertain. The CDR3 sequence is 11 residues long. CDR1 MNHNS and CDR2 SASEGT come from the germline V gene. V dropped 5 bases and J dropped 9 bases, with 10 bases sitting between them.

V and J are TRBV7-9 and TRBJ1-2; TRBD1 matches 9 bases. This CDR3 comprises 15 residues. In germline, CDR1 is SEHNR, CDR2 FQNEAQ (reference sequence). The J segment lost 8 bases and the V segment lost 5 bases, leaving 12 bases of the junction unmatched. In DNA, the CDR3 is TGTGCCAGCAGCACCCAGACAGGGGGAGGGTACGGCTACACCTTC. This sequence encodes CASSTQTGGGYGYTF.

This clonotype was seen just once. The V gene is TRBV5-1, the J gene TRBJ1-2; D unclear. This CDR3 comprises 12 residues. V shed 4 bases and J shed 8 bases, with 12 bases lying between them. The germline CDR1 and CDR2 sequences are SGHRS and YFSETQ. CDR3 DNA: TGCGCCAGCAGCGAGCAAATGGAAGGCTACACCTTC. It encodes CASSEQMEGYTF.

Remarks on this clonotype: Possible read error: a much larger clone is one base away. The chain uses TRBV6-5 and TRBJ2-5; TRBD2 agrees at 7 bases. V lost 0 bases and J lost 8; bases outside the gene matches: 12. Germline V gives CDR1 MNHEY, CDR2 SVGAGI. CDR3 length equals 16 residues. CDR3 in amino acids: CASSYSRRLAWDTQYF. The CDR3 DNA follows: TGTGCCAGCAGTTACTCGAGACGACTAGCTTGGGATACCCAGTACTTC.